This T cell receptor (beta chain) was identified in a study of cytomegalovirus exposure and HLA in healthy donors. Background on the study: It was reported in a later analysis that the 100 to 150 validation repertoires used the same platform as the approximately 670 first-cohort repertoires. Overall study results and limits: The study recorded 150 to 200 TCR beta chains that were cytomegalovirus-associated.

As regards this clone: Its antigen is unknown.

Trimming took 7 bases from V and 0 from J, leaving 13 bases between them. This CDR3 is 15 amino acids long. CDR1 is MNHNS, CDR2 SASEGT, per germline. Clones were sequenced by immunoSEQ multiplex PCR, and TCRdb holds only the in-frame ones, with some missing. The sample lists about 150,000 clones; roughly 84% were seen once. Source material: PBMCs. The chain has TRBV6-1 and TRBJ1-3, with D tentatively TRBD1 (5 bases). The source of this sequence is a human donor in good health. CDR3 coding DNA: TGTGCCAGCACCCCGGGACTGAGCTCTGGAAACACCATATATTTT. It yields the protein CASTPGLSSGNTIYF.